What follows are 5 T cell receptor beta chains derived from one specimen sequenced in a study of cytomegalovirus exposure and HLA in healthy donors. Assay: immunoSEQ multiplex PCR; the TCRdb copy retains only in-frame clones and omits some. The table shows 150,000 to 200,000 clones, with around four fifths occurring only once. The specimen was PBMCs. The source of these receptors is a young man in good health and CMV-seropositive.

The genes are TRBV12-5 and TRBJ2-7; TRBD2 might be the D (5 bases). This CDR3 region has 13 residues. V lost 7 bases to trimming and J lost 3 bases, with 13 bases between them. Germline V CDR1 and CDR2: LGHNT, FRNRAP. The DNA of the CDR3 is TGTGCTAGTGCCAAGACGGAGGTCTACGAGCAGTACTTC. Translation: CASAKTEVYEQYF. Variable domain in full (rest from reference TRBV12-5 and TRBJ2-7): DARVTQTPRHKVTEMGQEVTMRCQPILGHNTVFWYRQTMMQGLELLAYFRNRAPLDDSGMPKDRFSAEMPDATLATLKIQPSEPRDSAVYFCASAKTEVYEQYFGPGTRLTVT.

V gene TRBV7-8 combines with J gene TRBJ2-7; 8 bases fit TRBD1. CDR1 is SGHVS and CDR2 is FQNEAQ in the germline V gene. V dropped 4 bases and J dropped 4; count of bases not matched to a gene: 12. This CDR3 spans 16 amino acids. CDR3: CASSSPGQVSIYEQYF. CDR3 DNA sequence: TGTGCCAGCAGCTCGCCGGGACAGGTTTCAATTTACGAGCAGTACTTC.

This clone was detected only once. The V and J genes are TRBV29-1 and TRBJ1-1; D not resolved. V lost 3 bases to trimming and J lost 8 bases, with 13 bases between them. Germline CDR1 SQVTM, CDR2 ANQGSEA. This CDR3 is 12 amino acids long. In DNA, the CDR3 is TGCAGCGTTGATCGCGGATATGGAGAAGCTTTCTTT. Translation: CSVDRGYGEAFF.

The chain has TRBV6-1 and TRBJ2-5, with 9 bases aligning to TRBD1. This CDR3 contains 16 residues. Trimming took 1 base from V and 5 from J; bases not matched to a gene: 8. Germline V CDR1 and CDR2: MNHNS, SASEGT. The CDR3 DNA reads TGTGCCAGCAGTGAAGGGACAGGGGATACGTGGGAGACCCAGTACTTC. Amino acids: CASSEGTGDTWETQYF.

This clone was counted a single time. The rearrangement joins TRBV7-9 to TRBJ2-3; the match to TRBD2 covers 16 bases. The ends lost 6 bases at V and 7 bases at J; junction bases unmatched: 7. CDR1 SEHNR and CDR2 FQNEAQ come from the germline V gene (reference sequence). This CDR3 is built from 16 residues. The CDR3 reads CASSRGTSGGANTQYF. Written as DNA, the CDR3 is TGTGCCAGCAGTCGAGGGACTAGCGGGGGGGCCAATACGCAGTATTTT.